Shown below are 23 T cell receptor beta chains from a single sample sequenced in a study of T cells of healthy individuals. TCRdb reprocessed the 5' RACE reads with MiXCR, giving one entry per CDR3 protein. The table records 90,000 to 100,000 distinct CDR3 sequences, roughly 15% of them present only once. The receptors shown here come from a human donor in good health.

The genes are TRBV7-8 and TRBJ2-7; 10 bases fit TRBD1. V lost 1 base and J lost 5; bases outside the gene matches: 11. The CDR3 loop spans 17 amino acids. Germline-derived CDR1 and CDR2 are SGHVS and FQNEAQ. CDR3 loop: CASSLGGQGLVIHEQYF. CDR3 sequence (DNA): TGTGCCAGCAGCTTAGGGGGACAGGGGCTGGTGATCCACGAGCAGTACTTC.

This clonotype was recorded many times. The rearrangement uses TRBV10-3 and TRBJ2-1, with D possibly matching TRBD2 (6 bases). V was shortened by 4 bases and J by 8 bases, with 15 bases between the two germline ends. The CDR3 consists of 14 residues. The V gene's germline CDR1 is ENHRY and CDR2 SYGVKD. The CDR3 DNA sequence: TGTGCCATCAGTGCTGGCGGGACTGGCGATGAGCAGTTCTTC. Its protein is CAISAGGTGDEQFF.

V and J are TRBV12-3 or TRBV12-4 and TRBJ2-3; maybe TRBD2 (5 bases). This CDR3 comprises 17 residues. Trimming stripped 5 bases from V and 1 base from J, with 19 bases between. The CDR3 DNA reads TGTGCCAGCAGTCCCCTTGGAGGCGCTCCTCGCACAGATACGCAGTATTTT. This gives the protein CASSPLGGAPRTDTQYF.

The chain links TRBV28 to TRBJ2-5, with 8 bases aligning to TRBD1. This CDR3 spans 16 amino acids. Germline CDR1 reads MDHEN; CDR2 reads SYDVKM. Trimming cost V 5 bases and J 5 bases; bases outside gene matches: 13. The CDR3 is CASSPLTRGRRETQYF. DNA of the CDR3: TGTGCCAGCAGTCCCTTGACCAGGGGGCGGCGGGAGACCCAGTACTTC. Drawing the rest from reference TRBV28 and TRBJ2-5, the complete variable domain is DVKVTQSSRYLVKRTGEKVFLECVQDMDHENMFWYRQDPGLGLRLIYFSYDVKMKEKGDIPEGYSVSREKKERFSLILESASTNQTSMYLCASSPLTRGRRETQYFGPGTRLLVL.

The CDR3 sequence: CASSPSGGETYEQYF. CDR3 DNA: TGTGCCAGCAGCCCGAGCGGGGGAGAAACCTACGAGCAGTACTTC. The chain carries TRBV5-4 and TRBJ2-7; 8 nucleotides agree with TRBD2. From germline, CDR1 is SGHNT and CDR2 YYREEE (reference sequence). V shed 4 bases, J shed 2 bases, and the junction held 8 bases outside the gene matches. The CDR3 is 15 amino acids.

This clonotype was seen a single time. One end of the junction fails to match germline, which may point to a read error. This chain joins TRBV2 and TRBJ1-5; D ambiguous. The V gene's germline CDR1 is SNHLY and CDR2 FYNNEI. The CDR3 runs to 13 residues. Here the CDR3 DNA reads TGTGTCAGCAGTGTGGTGGAGAATCAGCCCCAGCATTTT. Its protein product is CVSSVVENQPQHF.

This clonotype was seen ten or more times. This chain connects TRBV6-5 to TRBJ2-7, with a weak D call TRBD1 (5 bases). Germline CDR1 MNHEY, CDR2 SVGAGI. The germline V and J ends were trimmed by 5 bases and 3 bases, with 11 bases remaining between them. This CDR3 is 13 amino acids long. The CDR3 sequence is CASSRSRDYEQYF. The CDR3, as DNA: TGTGCCAGCAGTAGGTCCAGGGACTACGAGCAGTACTTC.

The CDR3 spells CASSSRTGATEAFF. The CDR3 DNA is TGTGCCAGCAGTTCCCGGACAGGGGCCACTGAAGCTTTCTTT. This rearrangement joins TRBV7-2 to TRBJ1-1; 9 bases are a match to TRBD1. V lost 6 bases to trimming and J lost 4 bases; unmatched junction nucleotides: 6. From germline, CDR1 is SGHTA and CDR2 FQGNSA. This CDR3 spans 14 amino acids.

V gene TRBV5-6 combines with J gene TRBJ2-1, with 8 bases that match TRBD2. V was clipped by 0 bases and J by 2 bases; unmatched bases: 1. CDR1 is SGHDT and CDR2 is YYEEEE in the germline V gene. This CDR3 region has 15 residues. CDR3 amino acids: CASSLAGRAYNEQFF. The CDR3 nucleotides read TGTGCCAGCAGCTTGGCCGGGAGGGCCTACAATGAGCAGTTCTTC.

Many counts were recorded for this clonotype. The rearrangement uses TRBV20-1 and TRBJ1-1; no clear D. The CDR3 length is 13 residues. Trimming removed 4 bases at V and 0 bases at J, with 9 bases between. The germline CDR1 and CDR2 sequences are DFQATT and SNEGSKA (reference sequence). The CDR3 here is CSATGPLNTEAFF. The CDR3 nucleotides are TGCAGTGCTACTGGACCGTTGAACACTGAAGCTTTCTTT.

This clonotype was seen repeatedly, ten times or more. V gene TRBV6-4 combines with J gene TRBJ2-6, with a possible D match to TRBD1 (5 bases). Trimming removed 2 bases at V and 0 bases at J, with 8 bases between. The CDR3 extends over 16 amino acids. Per germline, CDR1 MRHNA and CDR2 SNTAGT. For the CDR3, the DNA is TGTGCCAGCAGTGACAGGGGTGACTCTGGGGCCAACGTCCTGACTTTC. This translates into CASSDRGDSGANVLTF.

This clonotype showed up just a few times. The V call is TRBV5-1, the J call TRBJ1-5; D call uncertain. The length of the CDR3 is 14 residues. Trimming cost V 3 bases and J 5 bases, with 12 bases left between them. Germline values: CDR1 SGHRS, CDR2 YFSETQ. The CDR3 protein is CASSYGPRDQPQHF. The CDR3 DNA is TGCGCCAGCAGCTATGGGCCTAGAGATCAGCCCCAGCATTTT.

In this sample, this clonotype turned up a few times. V gene TRBV28 combines with J gene TRBJ2-1; 15 bases map to TRBD2. With 3 bases clipped from V and 9 bases from J, the junction kept 6 bases outside the gene matches. CDR1 MDHEN and CDR2 SYDVKM come from the germline V gene. The CDR3 has 16 amino acids. The CDR3 reads CASSFGGLAGGGEQFF. The CDR3 coding sequence is TGTGCCAGCAGTTTCGGGGGACTAGCGGGAGGTGGTGAGCAGTTCTTC.

This clonotype was seen many times. DNA of the CDR3: TGCAGTGCTCCAAGATACACAGATACGCAGTATTTT. As protein: CSAPRYTDTQYF. The rearrangement joins TRBV20-1 to TRBJ2-3; no firm D call. Trimming removed 5 bases from V and 2 bases from J, with 8 bases in between. The CDR3 is 12 residues long. Germline CDR1 reads DFQATT; CDR2 reads SNEGSKA (reference sequence).

This rearrangement joins TRBV7-2 to TRBJ1-6, with TRBD1 identical over 8 bases. With 1 base clipped from V and 10 bases from J, the junction kept 9 bases outside the gene matches. Germline V gene lookup returns CDR1 SGHTA and CDR2 FQGNSA. The CDR3 runs to 16 residues. The CDR3 nucleotides are TGTGCCAGCAGCTTAGAGGGGACAGGTCGAGGGTCACCCCTCCACTTT. Translation: CASSLEGTGRGSPLHF.

In this sample, this clonotype turned up a few times. The chain is built from TRBV6-9 and TRBJ2-3; the D call may be TRBD1 or TRBD2 (5 bases each). CDR1 MNHGY and CDR2 SVAAGI come from the germline V gene. Trimming removed 0 bases from V and 4 bases from J, with 11 bases in between. The length of the CDR3 is 15 residues. The CDR3 DNA is TGTGCCAGCAGTTATTCGATTCCGGGGCCAGATACGCAGTATTTT. Its translation is CASSYSIPGPDTQYF.

This chain uses TRBV27 with TRBJ2-7; TRBD2 matches at 9 bases. J was trimmed by 1 base and V by 8 bases; bases with no gene match: 6. Germline values: CDR1 MNHEY, CDR2 SMNVEV (reference sequence). The CDR3 contains 14 residues. The CDR3 sequence is CASALAGPSYEQYF. CDR3 in DNA: TGTGCCAGCGCCCTAGCGGGACCATCCTACGAGCAGTACTTC.

The rearrangement links TRBV29-1 to TRBJ1-1; 9 bases match TRBD1. CDR3 length: 12 amino acids. After removal of 7 bases from V and 5 bases from J, the junction contained 5 bases not matched to a gene. The germline gives CDR1 SQVTM, CDR2 ANQGSEA. Here the CDR3 reads CSGGQGSTEAFF. The CDR3 bases are TGCAGCGGGGGACAGGGTTCTACTGAAGCTTTCTTT.

The chain uses TRBV29-1 and TRBJ1-1; D remains unclear. This CDR3 comprises 16 residues. The V and J ends lost 8 bases and 0 bases respectively, with 22 bases between them. Looked up from germline, CDR1 is SQVTM and CDR2 is ANQGSEA. The CDR3 DNA is TGCAGCTCCTCCGGCACGGACGGCACCATGAACACTGAAGCTTTCTTT. Amino acids: CSSSGTDGTMNTEAFF.

V gene TRBV4-1 combines with J gene TRBJ1-2, with a possible D match to TRBD1 (5 bases). With 4 bases removed from V and 2 bases from J, the gap between germline ends came to 17 bases. The length of the CDR3 is 16 residues. The germline CDR1 and CDR2 sequences are MGHRA and YSYEKL. Here the CDR3 reads CASSRRGAEGNYGYTF. CDR3 bases: TGCGCCAGCAGCCGCAGAGGGGCCGAGGGCAACTATGGCTACACCTTC.

In this sample, this clonotype turned up many times. The chain combines TRBV5-1 with TRBJ2-7, with 7 positions matching TRBD1. The CDR3 has 19 residues. With V trimmed by 1 base and J by 5 bases, 21 bases remained unmatched. CDR1 and CDR2 from the germline V gene are SGHRS and YFSETQ. The CDR3 sequence is CASSLTGELLRGQIHEQYF. The CDR3, as DNA: TGCGCCAGCAGCTTGACCGGGGAGCTTTTGAGGGGACAGATCCACGAGCAGTACTTC.

Comment on this clonotype: A much larger clone lies a single base off, so this may be a read error. The chain couples TRBV3-1 to TRBJ2-3; D not resolved. V dropped 8 bases and J dropped 0 bases, with 6 bases sitting between them. CDR3 length equals 12 residues. Germline V lookup: CDR1 LGHDT, CDR2 YNNKEL (reference sequence). The CDR3 is CASGPSTDTQYF. The CDR3 bases are TGTGCCAGCGGCCCTAGCACAGATACGCAGTATTTT.

Many counts were recorded for this clonotype. The chain has TRBV6-6 and TRBJ2-2; D possibly corresponds to TRBD2 (5 bases). Germline V gene data show CDR1 as MNHNY and CDR2 as SVGAGI (reference sequence). The CDR3 has 15 residues. V was pared by 0 bases and J by 4 bases, with 9 bases between. Here the CDR3 DNA reads TGTGCCAGCAGTTACTCGCGGGTGGGCACCGGGGAGCTGTTTTTT. This translates into CASSYSRVGTGELFF.